The rows below give T cell receptor beta chains drawn from one sample of a study of cytomegalovirus exposure and HLA in healthy donors. Profiling relied on immunoSEQ multiplex PCR, and the TCRdb table lists in-frame clones only, not all of them. The data show roughly 130,000 clones, roughly 71% seen once. The specimen was PBMCs. The origin of the receptors is a woman aged 45-65 years in good health and CMV-seropositive. CDR3s include the opening cysteine and the closing phenylalanine or tryptophan. The D gene is left open where the match is weak. Not all rows give a size; the values are once, few, many and, for expanded clones, a class.

size,D,length,V,J,CDR3,DNA
-,TRBD2,13,TRBV7-7,TRBJ2-1,CASSPASGGEQFF,TGTGCTAGCAGCCCGGCGAGCGGGGGTGAGCAGTTCTTC
-,-,14,TRBV7-9,TRBJ2-5,CASSQPGGPETQYF,TGTGCCAGCAGCCAGCCCGGGGGTCCAGAGACCCAGTACTTC
few,TRBD1,15,TRBV4-1,TRBJ2-7,CASSQPGQGIWEQYF,TGCGCCAGCAGCCAACCGGGACAGGGGATCTGGGAGCAGTACTTC
-,TRBD1,14,TRBV7-2,TRBJ1-6,CASTQDRVDSPLHF,TGTGCCAGCACCCAGGACAGGGTCGACTCACCCCTCCACTTT
-,-,16,TRBV5-6,TRBJ2-2,CASSKGPSRVAGELFF,TGTGCCAGCAGCAAAGGGCCGAGCAGGGTAGCCGGGGAGCTGTTTTTT
-,TRBD1,18,TRBV4-1,TRBJ1-6,CASSHPGTGGALDSPLHF,TGCGCCAGCAGCCATCCCGGGACAGGGGGGGCGTTGGATTCACCCCTCCACTTT
-,-,13,TRBV2,TRBJ1-1,CASRSFSNTEAFF,TGTGCCAGCAGGAGCTTTTCGAACACTGAAGCTTTCTTT
-,-,14,TRBV5-4,TRBJ2-7,CASSNPKSSYEQYF,TGTGCCAGCAGCAATCCTAAAAGCTCCTACGAGCAGTACTTC
once,-,14,TRBV7-2,TRBJ1-1,CASSLRDWNFEAFF,TGTGCCAGCAGCCTCCGGGACTGGAATTTTGAAGCTTTCTTT
-,-,15,TRBV27,TRBJ1-2,CASSLRLGAMRGYTF,TGTGCCAGCAGTTTACGGTTGGGGGCTATGAGGGGCTACACCTTC
-,TRBD2,14,TRBV7-2,TRBJ2-5,CASSPGLAEETQYF,TGTGCCAGCAGCCCTGGACTAGCGGAAGAGACCCAGTACTTC
-,-,12,TRBV5-1,TRBJ2-3,CASSPDSDTQYF,TGCGCCAGCAGCCCGGACTCAGATACGCAGTATTTT
-,-,14,TRBV29-1,TRBJ1-1,CSASFSGLNTEAFF,TGCAGCGCAAGTTTCTCAGGATTGAACACTGAAGCTTTCTTT
-,TRBD1,16,TRBV7-6,TRBJ1-3,CASSPQGGNFGNTIYF,TGTGCCAGCAGCCCTCAGGGGGGAAACTTTGGAAACACCATATATTTT
-,-,11,TRBV2,TRBJ2-5,CASSGRRHQYF,TGTGCCAGCAGTGGTCGGAGGCACCAGTACTTC